The clone carrying this TCR beta chain has only one observation. No antigen is known for it. This sample is drawn from a study of Ad26.COV2.S vaccination and SARS-CoV-2 variants. Turning to the study itself: Donor was in the COV1001 Ad26.COV2.S trial arm.

The ends were cut back, 7 bases at V and 4 bases at J, with 17 bases in the middle. The length of the CDR3 is 15 residues. From germline, CDR1 is SNHLY and CDR2 FYNNEI. Here immunoSEQ multiplex PCR was the method, and the copy in TCRdb shows in-frame clones only, minus some. The sample has a few hundred thousand clones, roughly 90% seen once. Documented treatment: around 19 received Ad26.COV2.S at low or high dose, single or two shots; a few received placebo; per-sample allocation not given. Sample collection was performed on day 63 after the first vaccine or placebo injection. Boston supplied an adult donor aged 18-55 years. Overall study findings and caveats: The study found higher spike-specific TCR breadth in vaccine than placebo recipients. Spike-specific CD8+ and CD4+ T cell responses reportedly showed substantial breadth after vaccination.

The clonotype comes from a person aged 18-65 years who received the Ad26.COV2.S COVID-19 vaccine or a placebo. The material was peripheral blood, obtained in a trial of Ad26.COV2.S vaccine versus placebo. This rearrangement joins TRBV2 to TRBJ2-1; a weak D match, TRBD2 (5 bases). The CDR3 reads CASKVETSRYNEQFF. CDR3 DNA sequence: TGTGCCAGCAAGGTTGAAACTAGTAGATACAATGAGCAGTTCTTC.